These T cell receptor beta chains were read from a single sample in a study of T cell responses to AZD1222 COVID-19 vaccine. Profiling relied on immunoSEQ multiplex PCR, and the TCRdb table lists in-frame clones only, not all of them. Among tens of thousands of clones listed, roughly nine tenths were seen once. The sample here was peripheral blood, taken on day 0 of AZD1222 vaccination. These receptor sequences come from an adult in good health. The CDR3 runs from the conserved cysteine through the conserved F or W. D genes are given only for firm matches. The size of a clone is reported for some rows only, either as once, few or many, or as a class for expanded clones.

J,V,size,D,CDR3,DNA
TRBJ1-2,TRBV28,.,.,CASSSPGHNYGYTF,TGTGCCAGCAGTAGCCCGGGACACAACTATGGCTACACCTTC
TRBJ2-1,TRBV4-2,.,.,CASSQDLREWDYNEQFF,TGTGCCAGCAGCCAAGATCTCAGGGAGTGGGACTACAATGAGCAGTTCTTC
TRBJ1-4,TRBV11-2,once,TRBD1,CASSLTGEGEKLFF,TGTGCCAGCAGCCTTACAGGGGAGGGAGAAAAACTGTTTTTT
TRBJ2-1,TRBV9,.,TRBD1,CASSEGQVYNEQFF,TGTGCCAGCAGCGAGGGACAGGTCTACAATGAGCAGTTCTTC
TRBJ2-5,TRBV2,.,TRBD2,CASSERYQREFQETQYF,TGTGCCAGCAGTGAAAGGTACCAGCGGGAGTTCCAAGAGACCCAGTACTTC
TRBJ1-4,TRBV2,.,.,CASRNEKLFF,TGTGCCAGCAGAAATGAAAAACTGTTTTTT
TRBJ1-1,TRBV29-1,.,TRBD1,CSVQFPGTVEAFF,TGCAGCGTTCAATTTCCCGGGACAGTTGAAGCTTTCTTT
TRBJ2-7,TRBV9,.,TRBD2,CASSPGLAGAEQYF,TGTGCCAGCAGCCCGGGACTAGCGGGAGCCGAGCAGTACTTC
TRBJ1-4,TRBV19,.,TRBD1,CASSRQGTNEKLFF,TGTGCCAGTAGTAGACAGGGAACTAATGAAAAACTGTTTTTT
TRBJ1-2,TRBV6-1,.,.,CASSEPGRGYTF,TGTGCCAGCAGTGAACCGGGGCGCGGCTACACCTTC
TRBJ2-1,TRBV11-2,.,TRBD2,CASSWGLAINEQFF,TGTGCCAGCAGCTGGGGACTAGCCATCAATGAGCAGTTCTTC
TRBJ1-3,TRBV19,.,TRBD1,CASSSTGVGNTIYF,TGTGCCAGTAGTTCGACAGGGGTTGGAAACACCATATATTTT
TRBJ1-2,TRBV9,.,TRBD1,CASSSGTGVGGYTF,TGTGCCAGCAGCTCCGGGACAGGGGTTGGGGGCTACACCTTC
TRBJ2-7,TRBV30,.,.,CAWSRTPVPRRHYEQYF,TGTGCCTGGAGCCGAACCCCTGTGCCCCGGAGGCACTACGAGCAGTACTTC
TRBJ1-1,TRBV10-2,.,.,CASSAGNTEAFF,TGCGCCAGCAGTGCCGGGAACACTGAAGCTTTCTTT
TRBJ1-1,TRBV11-2,.,.,CASVKGDILTEAFF,TGTGCCAGCGTCAAGGGGGATATTTTGACTGAAGCTTTCTTT
TRBJ1-6,TRBV6-6,.,TRBD1,CASRLPPGQGFSPLHF,TGTGCCAGCAGGCTACCGCCGGGACAGGGTTTTTCACCCCTCCACTTT
TRBJ1-2,TRBV6-4,.,.,CASSDSKSYGYTF,TGTGCCAGCAGTGACTCGAAGTCCTATGGCTACACCTTC
TRBJ2-1,TRBV6-5,once,.,CASSSRGSSYNEQFF,TGTGCCAGCAGTTCCCGGGGGAGCTCCTACAATGAGCAGTTCTTC
TRBJ1-1,TRBV4-3,.,TRBD1,CASSQAHRDRAFF,TGCGCCAGCAGCCAAGCCCACCGGGACAGGGCCTTCTTT
TRBJ2-7,TRBV30,.,.,CAWSVGSSYEQYF,TGTGCCTGGAGTGTCGGCAGCTCCTACGAGCAGTACTTC
TRBJ2-2,TRBV2,.,TRBD1,CASSRQGPNTGELFF,TGTGCCAGCAGCAGACAGGGACCGAACACCGGGGAGCTGTTTTTT
TRBJ2-1,TRBV5-1,.,TRBD2,CASSATGTSGSSYNEQFF,TGCGCCAGCAGCGCTACCGGGACTAGCGGGAGCTCCTACAATGAGCAGTTCTTC
TRBJ1-3,TRBV16,.,.,CASSQSASSGNTIYF,TGTGCCAGCAGCCAATCCGCTAGCTCTGGAAACACCATATATTTT
TRBJ1-2,TRBV15,.,.,CATSRDAANYGYTF,TGTGCCACCAGCAGAGATGCAGCTAACTATGGCTACACCTTC
TRBJ2-1,TRBV28,.,.,CASILAPGDNEQFF,TGTGCCAGCATCCTAGCCCCCGGGGATAATGAGCAGTTCTTC
TRBJ2-7,TRBV5-1,.,.,CASSPGLVTHYEQYF,TGCGCCAGCAGCCCGGGACTGGTGACCCACTACGAGCAGTACTTC
TRBJ2-7,TRBV20-1,.,.,CSAAPGGEQYF,TGCAGTGCGGCCCCTGGGGGGGAGCAGTACTTC
TRBJ2-7,TRBV9,.,TRBD1,CASSVTTGGGEQYF,TGTGCCAGCAGCGTCACGACAGGGGGCGGCGAGCAGTACTTC
TRBJ2-2,TRBV20-1,.,TRBD2,CSAQTSGVGLF,TGCAGTGCCCAGACTAGCGGGGTCGGTCTTTTT
TRBJ2-3,TRBV7-9,.,.,CASSWGADTQYF,TGTGCCAGCAGCTGGGGCGCAGATACGCAGTATTTT
TRBJ2-5,TRBV6-5,.,.,CASSSQGSETQYF,TGTGCCAGCAGTTCCCAGGGGTCGGAGACCCAGTACTTC
TRBJ1-3,TRBV4-1,.,TRBD1,CASSLRDRGRPLSGNTIYF,TGCGCCAGCAGCCTCCGGGACAGGGGGCGTCCCCTCTCTGGAAACACCATATATTTT
TRBJ2-4,TRBV28,.,TRBD2,CASSLSRTSGRWWAKNIQYF,TGTGCCAGCAGTTTATCCCGGACTAGCGGGAGGTGGTGGGCCAAAAACATTCAGTACTTC
TRBJ2-1,TRBV12-3/TRBV12-4,.,.,CASSWISYNEQFF,TGTGCCAGCAGTTGGATTTCCTACAATGAGCAGTTCTTC
TRBJ2-3,TRBV5-5,.,TRBD2,CASSPRPSGREADTQYF,TGTGCCAGCAGCCCTCGTCCTAGCGGGAGGGAGGCAGATACGCAGTATTTT
TRBJ2-1,TRBV28,.,.,CASSHLGGPYNEQFF,TGTGCCAGCAGCCACCTCGGGGGGCCATACAATGAGCAGTTCTTC
TRBJ1-2,TRBV28,.,.,CASRLGGAGGYGYTF,TGTGCCAGCAGACTGGGAGGGGCTGGAGGCTATGGCTACACCTTC
TRBJ1-1,TRBV18,.,.,CASSSQQTQGHTEAFF,TGTGCCAGCTCATCCCAGCAAACCCAGGGTCACACTGAAGCTTTCTTT
TRBJ1-3,TRBV28,.,.,CASSLRGRSGNTIYF,TGTGCCAGCAGTTTGCGGGGGCGCTCTGGAAACACCATATATTTT
TRBJ1-1,TRBV6-5,.,.,CASSNQNTEAFF,TGTGCCAGCAGTAACCAGAACACTGAAGCTTTCTTT
TRBJ1-5,TRBV28,.,TRBD1,CASTLRGTGLQPQHF,TGTGCCAGCACCCTTAGGGGGACAGGGCTGCAGCCCCAGCATTTT
TRBJ2-7,TRBV3-1/TRBV3-2,.,.,CASSQVGYEQYF,TGTGCCAGCAGCCAAGTGGGCTACGAGCAGTACTTC
TRBJ2-1,TRBV30,.,.,CAWSQGRNEQFF,TGTGCCTGGAGTCAGGGTCGCAATGAGCAGTTCTTC
TRBJ2-1,TRBV29-1,once,.,CSVASGGPYNEQFF,TGCAGCGTTGCGAGTGGGGGACCCTACAATGAGCAGTTCTTC
TRBJ1-2,TRBV19,.,.,CASSIDFNYGYTF,TGTGCCAGTAGTATCGACTTTAACTATGGCTACACCTTC
TRBJ1-1,TRBV12-5,.,TRBD1,CASDRDRGSTEAFF,TGTGCTAGTGATCGGGACAGGGGTAGCACTGAAGCTTTCTTT
TRBJ2-5,TRBV5-6,.,TRBD2,CASSPLAGGRETQYF,TGTGCCAGCAGCCCCTTAGCGGGAGGGAGAGAGACCCAGTACTTC
TRBJ1-5,TRBV6-2/TRBV6-3,.,.,CASSQSESEPQHF,TGTGCCAGCAGTCAGAGCGAGTCGGAGCCCCAGCATTTT
TRBJ2-7,TRBV28,.,TRBD1,CASSLSDRGLEQYF,TGTGCCAGCAGTTTATCGGACAGGGGCCTTGAGCAGTACTTC
TRBJ1-2,TRBV6-6,few,.,CASSPDRTNYGYTF,TGTGCCAGCAGCCCAGATAGGACTAACTATGGCTACACCTTC
TRBJ1-6,TRBV2,.,.,CASSETDIGISPLHF,TGTGCCAGCAGTGAAACCGACATCGGGATATCACCCCTCCACTTT
TRBJ2-7,TRBV25-1,once,.,CASSDLVGTKEQYF,TGTGCCAGCAGTGATTTGGTAGGGACAAAAGAGCAGTACTTC
TRBJ2-5,TRBV11-2,.,.,CASSFRDNKETQYF,TGTGCCAGCAGCTTTAGGGACAACAAAGAGACCCAGTACTTC
TRBJ2-5,TRBV10-3,.,TRBD2,CASRIAGEGETQYF,TGTGCCTCCCGTATAGCGGGAGAAGGGGAGACCCAGTACTTC
TRBJ1-2,TRBV7-9,.,.,CASSPGPYGYTF,TGTGCCAGCAGCCCAGGACCATATGGCTACACCTTC
TRBJ1-2,TRBV6-5,.,.,CAGQRGSSNYGYTF,TGTGCCGGCCAGAGAGGGTCCTCTAACTATGGCTACACCTTC